The 10 T cell receptor beta chains below all came from one sample that was sequenced in a study of cytomegalovirus exposure and HLA in healthy donors. Amplification used 60 Vbeta primers and 13 Jbeta primers. Sequencing used immunoSEQ multiplex PCR; TCRdb keeps in-frame clones, though not all of them. Of about 200,000 clones in the sample, around four fifths were seen once. The sample consisted of PBMCs. These receptors all come from a man between 50 and 59 years old in good health and CMV-seronegative.

This chain's CDR3 is CASSPGGQPQHF. CDR3 coding DNA: TGTGCCAGCAGTCCAGGGGGCCAGCCCCAGCATTTT. V usage is TRBV27 and J usage is TRBJ1-5; 8 nucleotides line up with TRBD1. The CDR3 totals 12 residues. With V trimmed by 5 bases and J by 7 bases, 1 base remained unmatched. CDR1 and CDR2 from the germline V gene are MNHEY and SMNVEV (reference sequence).

The chain is built from TRBV27 and TRBJ1-2, with D unresolved. The germline V gene has CDR1 MNHEY and CDR2 SMNVEV (reference sequence). Trimming shortened V by 8 bases and J by 6 bases, and 22 bases separated the two germline ends. The CDR3 is made up of 15 amino acids. CDR3 in DNA: TGTGCCAGCTCTCGTGAGACAAGTCCCTACCATGGCTACACCTTC. This codes for CASSRETSPYHGYTF.

This chain connects TRBV29-1 to TRBJ2-5; TRBD1 agrees at 7 bases. From germline, CDR1 is SQVTM and CDR2 ANQGSEA. J was trimmed by 4 bases and V by 5 bases; bases with no gene match: 4. CDR3 size: 12 residues. The CDR3 DNA reads TGCAGCGTTAGGGACAGAGGAGAGACCCAGTACTTC. Protein sequence: CSVRDRGETQYF.

The gene calls are TRBV19 and TRBJ1-2; no definite D call. Germline V gene sequence: CDR1 LNHDA, CDR2 SQIVND (reference sequence). This CDR3 comprises 14 residues. V lost 3 bases to trimming and J lost 4 bases, with 12 bases between them. CDR3 bases: TGTGCCAGTAGTATTAAGACGGAGGCCTATGGCTACACCTTC. Its translation is CASSIKTEAYGYTF. Using reference TRBV19 and TRBJ1-2 for the parts outside the CDR3, the full variable domain is DGGITQSPKYLFRKEGQNVTLSCEQNLNHDAMYWYRQDPGQGLRLIYYSQIVNDFQKGDIAEGYSVSREKKESFPLTVTSAQKNPTAFYLCASSIKTEAYGYTFGSGTRLTVV.

This clone has just a few counts. The CDR3 bases are TGTGCCAGCACAAGACTGGGAGGGGTGGGAGAGACCCAGTACTTC. It specifies CASTRLGGVGETQYF. The chain carries TRBV7-7 and TRBJ2-5, with TRBD2 matching 7 bases. The germline V gene has CDR1 SSHAT and CDR2 FNYEAQ (reference sequence). V dropped 7 bases and J dropped 4; count of bases not matched to a gene: 12. The CDR3 length is 15 residues.

This clone was seen a handful of times. The chain couples TRBV5-6 to TRBJ1-5; D may be TRBD1 (6 bases). The CDR3 is made up of 15 amino acids. In germline, CDR1 is SGHDT, CDR2 YYEEEE. V lost 0 bases and J lost 8, with 15 bases in between. DNA for the CDR3: TGTGCCAGCAGCTTGGGAGGGCCAGGGGTCAAGCCCCAGCATTTT. Translating gives CASSLGGPGVKPQHF.

This sequence joins TRBV2 and TRBJ2-1; TRBD2 aligns across 10 bases. There are 16 residues in the CDR3. Germline V lookup: CDR1 SNHLY, CDR2 FYNNEI. The V segment lost 3 bases and the J segment 4 bases; nucleotides outside the gene matches: 6. The CDR3 sequence: CASSESSGSRYNEQFF. CDR3 sequence (DNA): TGTGCCAGCAGTGAGTCTAGCGGGAGTCGTTACAATGAGCAGTTCTTC.

The chain couples TRBV28 to TRBJ2-5; 10 nucleotides align to TRBD1. The J call may be in error: the DNA end matches TRBJ2-7 better. Looked up from germline, CDR1 is MDHEN and CDR2 is SYDVKM. The CDR3 totals 15 residues. CDR3 sequence: CASRSTGTGVHEQYF. DNA of the CDR3: TGTGCCAGCAGGTCAACCGGGACAGGGGTACACGAGCAGTACTTC.

This chain uses TRBV11-2 with TRBJ2-2; D is possibly TRBD2 (6 bases). V dropped 0 bases and J dropped 6 bases, with 11 bases sitting between them. This CDR3 contains 15 residues. In germline, CDR1 is SGHAT, CDR2 FQNNGV. The chain's CDR3 is CASSLDWASAGELFF. Here the CDR3 DNA reads TGTGCCAGCAGCTTAGATTGGGCTAGCGCCGGGGAGCTGTTTTTT.

The rearrangement joins TRBV28 to TRBJ2-5; tentative D call: TRBD2 (5 bases). The length of the CDR3 is 15 residues. V was pared by 6 bases and J by 3 bases, with 17 bases between. The germline V gene has CDR1 MDHEN and CDR2 SYDVKM. The CDR3, as DNA: TGTGCCAGCAGCACCGTGGACTGGGTGAAAGAGACCCAGTACTTC. The encoded protein is CASSTVDWVKETQYF. The full variable domain, in which reference TRBV28 and TRBJ2-5 provide the parts outside the CDR3, is DVKVTQSSRYLVKRTGEKVFLECVQDMDHENMFWYRQDPGLGLRLIYFSYDVKMKEKGDIPEGYSVSREKKERFSLILESASTNQTSMYLCASSTVDWVKETQYFGPGTRLLVL.